These 27 T cell receptor beta chains came from one sample sequenced in a study of blood T cell repertoires in COVID-19. Method: immunoSEQ multiplex PCR; TCRdb's copy keeps in-frame clones and lacks some. The sample gives tens of thousands of clones, approximately 84% of which show up once; around 2.3% is in the top ten. Material: peripheral blood. The receptors derive from a middle-aged man with acute or convalescent COVID-19.

CDR3 in amino acids: CASRATGNTEAFF. The CDR3 coding sequence is TGTGCCAGCAGGGCGACAGGGAACACTGAAGCTTTCTTT. This chain connects TRBV5-4 to TRBJ1-1; D perhaps matches TRBD1 (6 bases). Germline loops: CDR1 SGHNT, CDR2 YYREEE (reference sequence). V dropped 5 bases and J dropped 1 base, with 9 bases sitting between them. This CDR3 spans 13 amino acids.

This rearrangement joins TRBV15 to TRBJ2-3; the match to TRBD2 covers 7 bases. Germline assignment: CDR1 LNHNV and CDR2 YYDKDF (reference sequence). This CDR3 comprises 15 residues. Trimming cost V 4 bases and J 1 base; bases outside gene matches: 5. DNA of the CDR3: TGTGCCACCAGCATTTCAGGGAGGGGCACAGATACGCAGTATTTT. Amino acid sequence: CATSISGRGTDTQYF.

The chain links TRBV10-3 to TRBJ2-3; 7 bases align to TRBD2. Looked up from germline, CDR1 is ENHRY and CDR2 is SYGVKD. The CDR3 extends over 13 amino acids. V lost 6 bases, J lost 4 bases, and 4 bases stayed unmatched. In DNA form, the CDR3 reads TGTGCCATCAGCTCGACTAGCCCAGATACGCAGTATTTT. Residues: CAISSTSPDTQYF.

The genes are TRBV6-2 or TRBV6-3 and TRBJ2-7; 8 nucleotides agree with TRBD1. Germline trimming cut 5 bases from V and 3 bases from J; bases unmatched to any gene: 6. This CDR3 region has 14 residues. Germline-derived CDR1 and CDR2 are MNHEY and SVGEGT. The CDR3 sequence is CASSPQGGLYEQYF. The CDR3 DNA reads TGTGCCAGCAGTCCACAGGGGGGACTCTACGAGCAGTACTTC.

This clone was recorded only once. The chain employs TRBV5-1 and TRBJ1-1; possibly TRBD1 for D (6 bases). V lost 4 bases and J 1 base, leaving 11 bases between the germline ends. The CDR3 length is 14 residues. Germline CDR1 SGHRS, CDR2 YFSETQ. The CDR3 DNA reads as TGCGCCAGCAGCGCCGGACAGACGAACACTGAAGCTTTCTTT. Encoded protein: CASSAGQTNTEAFF.

CDR3 loop: CASSYSRGGLTNEKLFF. The CDR3 coding sequence is TGTGCCAGCAGTTACTCGAGAGGCGGACTAACTAATGAAAAACTGTTTTTT. The chain combines TRBV6-2 or TRBV6-3 with TRBJ1-4; D remains unclear. Germline CDR1 and CDR2: MNHEY and SVGEGT. With 0 bases removed from V and 1 base from J, the gap between germline ends came to 12 bases. The CDR3 is 17 amino acids.

The rearrangement uses TRBV27 and TRBJ2-1; 11 bases align to TRBD2. The V segment lost 7 bases and the J segment 8 bases; nucleotides outside the gene matches: 7. This CDR3 has 14 amino acids. CDR1 and CDR2 (germline): MNHEY, SMNVEV (reference sequence). In DNA, the CDR3 is TGTGCCAGCAACGTAGCGGGGGGGTTCTATGAGCAGTTCTTC. Translating gives CASNVAGGFYEQFF.

The chain is built from TRBV4-1 and TRBJ1-4; 7 positions agree with TRBD1. Trimming cost V 4 bases and J 2 bases; bases outside gene matches: 1. CDR3 length equals 14 residues. Germline V gives CDR1 MGHRA, CDR2 YSYEKL. The CDR3 reads CASSPGQTNEKLFF. The CDR3 coding sequence is TGCGCCAGCAGCCCGGGACAGACTAATGAAAAACTGTTTTTT.

The V call is TRBV5-1, the J call TRBJ1-4; TRBD1 is a possible D gene (5 bases). Trimming stripped 2 bases from V and 4 bases from J, with 9 bases between. The germline V gene has CDR1 SGHRS and CDR2 YFSETQ. There are 14 residues in the CDR3. The chain's CDR3 is CASSFGGSNEKLFF. The DNA for the CDR3 is TGCGCCAGCAGCTTTGGGGGGAGTAATGAAAAACTGTTTTTT.

This clone was detected only once. The chain has TRBV5-6 and TRBJ1-6; no reliable D call. V was shortened by 0 bases and J by 3 bases, with 10 bases between the two germline ends. Germline values: CDR1 SGHDT, CDR2 YYEEEE. The CDR3 totals 16 residues. The CDR3 spells CASSLGLRLYNSPLHF. DNA of the CDR3: TGTGCCAGCAGCTTGGGGTTGCGACTCTATAATTCACCCCTCCACTTT. Filled out from reference TRBV5-6 and TRBJ1-6, the complete variable domain reads DAGVTQSPTHLIKTRGQQVTLRCSPKSGHDTVSWYQQALGQGPQFIFQYYEEEERQRGNFPDRFSGHQFPNYSSELNVNALLLGDSALYLCASSLGLRLYNSPLHFGNGTRLTVT.

This chain uses TRBV28 with TRBJ2-5, with 11 bases that match TRBD2. The length of the CDR3 is 16 residues. Germline V gene data show CDR1 as MDHEN and CDR2 as SYDVKM. The trim removed 3 bases at V and 0 bases at J, leaving 3 bases unmatched. The CDR3 reads CASSFGLAGYQETQYF. In DNA, the CDR3 is TGTGCCAGCAGTTTTGGACTAGCGGGTTACCAAGAGACCCAGTACTTC.

This chain uses TRBV6-5 with TRBJ1-4; TRBD1 matches at 10 bases. Germline-derived CDR1 and CDR2 are MNHEY and SVGAGI. The CDR3 totals 14 residues. Losses at the gene ends were 6 bases for V and 7 bases for J; bases not matched to a gene: 5. For the CDR3, the DNA is TGTGCCAGCAGGAGGGACAGGGGTGTTGAAAAACTGTTTTTT. Translation gives CASRRDRGVEKLFF.

The gene calls are TRBV5-4 and TRBJ1-6; TRBD1 matches at 8 bases. The CDR3 is made up of 14 amino acids. In germline, CDR1 is SGHNT, CDR2 YYREEE (reference sequence). The V and J ends lost 4 bases and 13 bases, in that order; junction bases with no gene match: 10. CDR3 DNA sequence: TGTGCCAGCAGCCTCCGGGACAGGTTAGCTCCCCTCCACTTT. Protein: CASSLRDRLAPLHF.

The J gene is TRBJ2-1, the V gene TRBV9; D might be TRBD1 (6 bases). The CDR3 loop spans 13 amino acids. The ends were cut back, 3 bases at V and 6 bases at J, with 10 bases in the middle. Germline CDR1 and CDR2: SGDLS and YYNGEE. In nucleotides, the CDR3 is TGTGCCAGCAGCGCAGGGGCAGCCAATGAGCAGTTCTTC. It is translated as CASSAGAANEQFF.

The J gene is TRBJ1-1, the V gene TRBV18; TRBD1 is a possible D gene (6 bases). Germline CDR1 and CDR2: KGHSH and LQKENI. V lost 8 bases to trimming and J lost 0 bases, with 10 bases between them. The CDR3 sequence is 13 residues long. CDR3 DNA: TGTGCCAGCCGACAGGCCGTGAACACTGAAGCTTTCTTT. It encodes CASRQAVNTEAFF. Combining the CDR3 with reference TRBV18 and TRBJ1-1 gives the whole variable domain NAGVMQNPRHLVRRRGQEARLRCSPMKGHSHVYWYRQLPEEGLKFMVYLQKENIIDESGMPKERFSAEFPKEGPSILRIQQVVRGDSAAYFCASRQAVNTEAFFGQGTRLTVV.

The chain links TRBV5-1 to TRBJ2-5; D unclear. The germline CDR1 and CDR2 sequences are SGHRS and YFSETQ. Trimming took 0 bases from V and 1 from J, leaving 13 bases between them. The CDR3 has 16 amino acids. The DNA for the CDR3 is TGCGCCAGCAGCTTGGGGCGAGGAGAGGCCCAAGAGACCCAGTACTTC. Protein: CASSLGRGEAQETQYF. The full variable domain, its missing parts supplied by reference TRBV5-1 and TRBJ2-5, is KAGVTQTPRYLIKTRGQQVTLSCSPISGHRSVSWYQQTPGQGLQFLFEYFSETQRNKGNFPGRFSGRQFSNSRSEMNVSTLELGDSALYLCASSLGRGEAQETQYFGPGTRLLVL.

J is TRBJ2-2 and V is TRBV10-1; D may be TRBD2 (5 bases). V lost 4 bases and J 8 bases, leaving 17 bases between the germline ends. Germline lookup yields CDR1 WNHNN and CDR2 SYGVQD (reference sequence). CDR3 length: 15 amino acids. The CDR3: CASSADSTGSGELFF. The CDR3 nucleotides are TGCGCCAGCAGTGCGGACTCCACTGGTTCGGGGGAGCTGTTTTTT.

CDR3 residues: CASSQDLVAGGSNQPQHF. The CDR3 nucleotides read TGTGCCAGCAGCCAAGATCTCGTTGCGGGCGGAAGCAATCAGCCCCAGCATTTT. This chain links TRBV4-2 with TRBJ1-5; D gene uncertain. Germline V lookup: CDR1 LGHNA, CDR2 YNFKEQ. Trimming cost V 0 bases and J 1 base, with 16 bases left between them. CDR3 length: 18 amino acids.

The chain is built from TRBV3-1 (or the pseudogene TRBV3-2) and TRBJ1-4; no clear D gene. The CDR3 spans 14 residues. Looked up from germline, CDR1 is LGHDT and CDR2 is YNNKEL (reference sequence). Trimming pared 2 bases from V and 7 bases from J, leaving 11 bases between. The CDR3, as DNA: TGTGCCAGCAGCCAAAGGTCCGAGGTTGAAAAACTGTTTTTT. Encoded protein: CASSQRSEVEKLFF.

The chain employs TRBV5-1 and TRBJ1-3; a possible D gene is TRBD1 (5 bases). V was cut by 0 bases and J by 4 bases, with 8 bases left in between. The CDR3 is 14 residues long. Germline V gene sequence: CDR1 SGHRS, CDR2 YFSETQ. The CDR3 spells CASSLDRQGNTIYF. The CDR3 DNA is TGCGCCAGCAGCTTGGACAGACAGGGAAACACCATATATTTT.

V gene TRBV27 combines with J gene TRBJ1-5, with 7 bases matching TRBD1. The V gene's germline CDR1 is MNHEY and CDR2 SMNVEV (reference sequence). V trimming: 10 bases; J trimming: 1 base; junction bases outside the gene matches: 10. There are 15 residues in the CDR3. The CDR3 sequence: CATANQGGSNQPQHF. CDR3 DNA: TGTGCCACCGCTAATCAGGGGGGCAGCAATCAGCCCCAGCATTTT.

This clone was seen a few times. The V gene is TRBV7-6, the J gene TRBJ2-2, with TRBD1 matching over 8 bases. This CDR3 has 15 amino acids. The junction had 4 bases not matched to a gene; V was cut back by 5 bases and J by 2 bases. Germline V gene sequence: CDR1 SGHVS, CDR2 FNYEAQ. The CDR3 sequence is CASSIGQGNTGELFF. The DNA of the CDR3 is TGTGCCAGCAGCATTGGACAGGGAAACACCGGGGAGCTGTTTTTT.

This chain connects TRBV12-5 to TRBJ2-3; D may be TRBD1 (6 bases). Trimming pared 1 base from V and 6 bases from J, leaving 14 bases between. The CDR3 runs 15 residues. Germline values: CDR1 LGHNT, CDR2 FRNRAP. For the CDR3, the DNA is TGTGCTAGTGGTTTGGGAATACGGGACACCGATACGCAGTATTTT. Protein product: CASGLGIRDTDTQYF.

This chain uses TRBV6-5 with TRBJ2-3, with D maybe TRBD2 (5 bases). The germline gives CDR1 MNHEY, CDR2 SVGAGI. V was trimmed by 2 bases and J by 4 bases, leaving 7 bases between them. The CDR3 has 13 amino acids. The CDR3 sequence: CASSYTLADTQYF. CDR3 bases: TGTGCCAGCAGTTACACACTAGCAGATACGCAGTATTTT.

V usage is TRBV5-1 and J usage is TRBJ1-2; 9 nucleotides align to TRBD1. With 4 bases clipped from V and 5 bases from J, the junction kept 9 bases outside the gene matches. This CDR3 has 15 amino acids. Looked up from germline, CDR1 is SGHRS and CDR2 is YFSETQ. The CDR3 loop is CASSPQADRGYGYTF. The CDR3 DNA is TGCGCCAGCAGCCCCCAGGCAGACAGGGGGTATGGCTACACCTTC.

The chain uses TRBV11-2 and TRBJ2-3; no reliable D call. Germline lookup yields CDR1 SGHAT and CDR2 FQNNGV. Trimming pared 5 bases from V and 5 bases from J, leaving 14 bases between. The CDR3 runs 14 residues. In DNA form, the CDR3 reads TGTGCCAGCAGCCTCACTCCTCTAATAGATACGCAGTATTTT. Its protein is CASSLTPLIDTQYF.

The chain is built from TRBV19 and TRBJ2-4; a weak D match, TRBD2 (5 bases). CDR3 length: 16 residues. Germline V CDR1 and CDR2: LNHDA, SQIVND (reference sequence). The V and J ends lost 2 bases and 1 base respectively, with 12 bases between them. The CDR3 sequence is CASSIPRRGAKNIQYF. As DNA, the CDR3 is TGTGCCAGTAGTATACCCAGGAGAGGGGCCAAAAACATTCAGTACTTC.